These T cell receptor beta chains were read from a single sample in a study of control samples from healthy donors and cancer patients. The method was immunoSEQ multiplex PCR; TCRdb's version includes in-frame clones alone and lacks a portion of them. The sample carries some 200,000 clones, roughly 94% recorded once. The sample was blood. Source of these receptors: a man aged 50 to 60 in good health. CDR3s include the opening cysteine and the closing phenylalanine or tryptophan. Fields, in order: V gene, J gene, CDR3 protein.

V: TRBV19
J: TRBJ1-5
CDR3: CASSSGVGQPQHF

V: TRBV19
J: TRBJ1-1
CDR3: CASSPGGGRGTEAFF

V: TRBV7-2
J: TRBJ2-5
CDR3: CASSLAGGGRETQYF

V: TRBV6-2/TRBV6-3
J: TRBJ1-2
CDR3: CASSKTGENYGYTF

V: TRBV5-1
J: TRBJ1-4
CDR3: CASSPWQGGNEKLFF

V: TRBV28
J: TRBJ1-5
CDR3: CASTERFGVLSNQPQHF

V: TRBV3-1/TRBV3-2
J: TRBJ2-5
CDR3: CASGGRETQYF

V: TRBV15
J: TRBJ1-3
CDR3: CATTRGAGNTIYF

V: TRBV27
J: TRBJ1-6
CDR3: CASSFAQGFTLHF

V: TRBV28
J: TRBJ1-5
CDR3: CASSFSDRSNQPQHF

V: TRBV6-5
J: TRBJ1-2
CDR3: CASRSGQLWGYTF

V: TRBV7-9
J: TRBJ1-5
CDR3: CASSLGDSSNQPQHF

V: TRBV5-1
J: TRBJ1-2
CDR3: CASSLGEVYGYTF

V: TRBV18
J: TRBJ2-2
CDR3: CASSPGQYGELFF

V: TRBV4-1
J: TRBJ1-2
CDR3: CASSQRFRDGYTF

V: TRBV9
J: TRBJ2-1
CDR3: CASGRGTGRSYNEQFF

V: TRBV4-3
J: TRBJ1-2
CDR3: CASSPGEAGYGYTF

V: TRBV5-1
J: TRBJ2-5
CDR3: CASSLQGGETQYF

V: TRBV18
J: TRBJ1-1
CDR3: CASSPLGGSGTEAFF

V: TRBV4-3
J: TRBJ1-3
CDR3: CASSQVGVGNTIYF

V: TRBV19
J: TRBJ1-2
CDR3: CASTPGQGLRGYTF

V: TRBV7-3
J: TRBJ2-7
CDR3: CASSSGRYEQYF

V: TRBV4-3
J: TRBJ1-3
CDR3: CASSLYRGSGNTIYF

V: TRBV6-5
J: TRBJ1-6
CDR3: CASSYSPGQGNSPLHF

V: TRBV6-2/TRBV6-3
J: TRBJ1-1
CDR3: CASSYGGAGGMNTEAFF

V: TRBV6-4
J: TRBJ2-3
CDR3: CASSAGGPSTDTQYF

V: TRBV5-1
J: TRBJ2-5
CDR3: CASNREAGGGETQYF

V: TRBV11-2
J: TRBJ2-7
CDR3: CASSTDRVIRYEQYF

V: TRBV15
J: TRBJ1-1
CDR3: CATSRGGTANTEAFF

V: TRBV2
J: TRBJ1-6
CDR3: CASRGTLAKSPLHF

V: TRBV5-1
J: TRBJ2-6
CDR3: CASSLGLLASGANVLTF

V: TRBV19
J: TRBJ1-1
CDR3: CASRDRGGGMNTEAFF

V: TRBV18
J: TRBJ1-4
CDR3: CASSPGSRAGFREKLFF

V: TRBV10-2
J: TRBJ1-5
CDR3: CASSEFNQPQHF

V: TRBV19
J: TRBJ2-3
CDR3: CASCCVQGARGNTQYF

V: TRBV19
J: TRBJ1-5
CDR3: CASSPSGTGLYSNQPQHF

V: TRBV3-1/TRBV3-2
J: TRBJ2-1
CDR3: CASSPPSRTYNEQFF

V: TRBV5-1
J: TRBJ1-1
CDR3: CASSLAGAGTEAFF

V: TRBV5-1
J: TRBJ2-5
CDR3: CASSLGLWETQYF

V: TRBV5-1
J: TRBJ1-3
CDR3: CASRLPSGNTIYF

V: TRBV24-1
J: TRBJ1-5
CDR3: CATSDSRDNQPQHF

V: TRBV28
J: TRBJ1-4
CDR3: CASSFLNGGGEKLFF